This T cell receptor (beta chain) was identified during a study of blood T cell repertoires in COVID-19. For the study at large: Specimens from acute and convalescent COVID-19 originated in the United States, Italy and Spain.

TCRdb keeps only in-frame clones here, not all; method: immunoSEQ multiplex PCR. The profile shows roughly 100,000 clones, around 76% of them singletons. The sequence was obtained from a woman in her seventies with acute or convalescent COVID-19. The sequenced sample was peripheral blood.

The CDR3 spells CASSLTGGYEQYF. CDR3 coding DNA: TGCGCCAGCAGCTTGACAGGGGGATACGAGCAGTACTTC. The chain employs TRBV5-1 and TRBJ2-7; 8 bases agree with TRBD1. V gave up 1 base and J gave up 4 bases; unmatched junction bases: 1. This CDR3 spans 13 amino acids. From germline, CDR1 is SGHRS and CDR2 YFSETQ.